Below are 27 T cell receptor beta chains sequenced from a single sample in a study of tumor-infiltrating lymphocytes in primary liver carcinoma. The researchers produced TCR beta cDNA from roughly 550 ng total RNA with a constant-region primer. A slightly modified ARM-PCR protocol with three nested multiplex PCR rounds produced these TCR beta libraries. It was with TRBV1-TRBV30 forward primers and a C-beta reverse primer that the first two PCR rounds were run, at 10 to 11 cycles each. TCRdb ran MiXCR on the multiplex PCR reads and lists one entry per CDR3 protein. The repertoire holds about 30,000 distinct CDR3 sequences, with less than 75% as singletons. DNA and RNA were both co-extracted from about 19-30 mg of bulk tissue that had not been sorted. The sequencing input was liver tumor tissue from sampling region 3. The subset denotes: tumor region T3, left-lateral pole. The receptor source for this set is a woman younger than 45 with primary liver carcinoma and hepatitis B virus infection.

This clonotype was detected many times. V usage is TRBV18 and J usage is TRBJ2-7; 11 bases are shared with TRBD2. V shed 3 bases, J shed 2 bases, and the junction held 12 bases outside the gene matches. The CDR3 totals 18 residues. From germline, CDR1 is KGHSH and CDR2 LQKENI. For the CDR3, the DNA is TGTGCCAGCTCACCGGTCGGACAAGGGACTAGCGGCACCTACGAGCAGTACTTC. Translation gives CASSPVGQGTSGTYEQYF.

A remark on this clonotype: As the CDR3 is not closed by the conserved phenylalanine or tryptophan, this likely results from a read error. The chain employs TRBV11-2 and TRBJ2-7, with 12 bases fitting TRBD2. Germline loops: CDR1 SGHAT, CDR2 FQNNGV. The CDR3 length is 14 residues. Here the CDR3 reads CASGLTSGSYDQYL. The CDR3 region has the DNA TGTGCCAGCGGCTTGACTAGCGGGAGTTACGACCAGTACCTC.

Regarding this clonotype: Compared with germline, one end of the junction differs, possibly owing to a read error. This chain links TRBV7-8 with TRBJ2-3; 10 nucleotides align to TRBD2. The germline gives CDR1 SGHVS, CDR2 FQNEAQ. The CDR3 spans 16 residues. The CDR3 is CAGSVGAGGPGDTQYF. CDR3 coding DNA: TGTGCCGGCAGTGTAGGAGCGGGAGGGCCTGGTGATACGCAGTATTTT.

As to this clonotype: At one end the junction does not follow the germline gene, possibly because of a read error. V gene TRBV6-5 combines with J gene TRBJ2-7, with a tentative D call TRBD1 (6 bases). There are 15 residues in the CDR3. Germline V gives CDR1 MNHEY, CDR2 SVGAGI. The CDR3 protein is CTSNYKDSSPYEQYF. CDR3 bases: TGTACCAGCAATTACAAGGACAGCAGCCCCTACGAGCAGTACTTC.

This clonotype came up a few times. A read error is possible here, since a much larger clone lies one base away. V is TRBV11-3 and J is TRBJ2-1; D is ambiguous. V dropped 5 bases and J dropped 12 bases, with 20 bases sitting between them. The CDR3 is 14 residues long. Germline V gene data show CDR1 as SGHNT and CDR2 as YENEEA. The CDR3 spells CASSLQNGVEPQFF. CDR3 DNA sequence: TGTGCCAGCAGCCTGCAGAATGGGGTAGAGCCGCAGTTCTTC.

This clonotype was detected ten times or more. CDR3 DNA sequence: TGTGCCAGCAGCCCCGTGGGGGGGCAAGGGGATGAGCAGTTCTTC. The encoded protein is CASSPVGGQGDEQFF. The chain uses TRBV11-2 and TRBJ2-1; D is perhaps TRBD2 (7 bases). This CDR3 contains 15 residues. Trimming removed 5 bases at V and 8 bases at J, with 19 bases between. The germline V gene encodes CDR1 SGHAT and CDR2 FQNNGV.

The table lists this clonotype with a few counts. A much larger clone lies a single base off, so this may be a read error. The V call is TRBV29-1, the J call TRBJ2-6; no definite D call. The CDR3 is 13 amino acids. The germline V gene has CDR1 SQVTM and CDR2 ANQGSEA. The germline V and J ends were trimmed by 7 bases and 5 bases, with 12 bases remaining between them. CDR3 bases: TGCAGCGCCCGTAAGTCTAGGGCCAACGTCCTGACTTTC. Amino acids: CSARKSRANVLTF. The variable domain in full, with the rest retrieved from reference TRBV29-1 and TRBJ2-6, is SAVISQKPSRDICQRGTSLTIQCQVDSQVTMMFWYRQQPGQSLTLIATANQGSEATYESGFVIDKFPISRPNLTFSTLTVSNMSPEDSSIYLCSARKSRANVLTFGAGSRLTVL.

This clonotype came up a few times. The germline gene is not matched at one end of the junction; a read error may be the cause. V is TRBV5-5 and J is TRBJ1-6; D ambiguous. Germline V gene data show CDR1 as SGHKS and CDR2 as YYEKEE (reference sequence). CDR3 length: 14 amino acids. CDR3 region: CASSLDVSSSSLHF. DNA of the CDR3: TGCGCCAGCAGCTTGGACGTCAGTAGTTCATCCCTCCACTTT.

This clonotype was recorded at least ten times. The conserved phenylalanine or tryptophan normally closing the CDR3 is absent here, so this likely arose from a read error. The chain recombines TRBV11-2 with TRBJ2-3; the match to TRBD2 covers 7 bases. CDR1 is SGHAT and CDR2 is FQNNGV in the germline V gene. V lost 3 bases to trimming and J lost 5 bases; unmatched junction nucleotides: 2. The CDR3 has 13 residues. CDR3 protein: CASSFGRLDTQYS. CDR3 nucleotides: TGTGCCAGCAGCTTCGGGAGGCTAGATACGCAGTATTCT.

Points on this clonotype: Since a much larger clone is just one base distant, this may be a read error. The CDR3 DNA reads TGTGCCATCAACTTAGGAATTAGCGGGAAGCTTGAGCAGTTCTTC. The encoded protein is CAINLGISGKLEQFF. The chain couples TRBV11-3 to TRBJ2-1; 8 positions agree with TRBD2. The CDR3 is 15 amino acids. Germline CDR1 SGHNT, CDR2 YENEEA. V lost 10 bases, J lost 9 bases, and 17 bases stayed unmatched. The full variable domain, with the rest looked up from reference TRBV11-3 and TRBJ2-1, is EAGVVQSPRYKIIEKKQPVAFWCNPISGHNTLYWYLQNLGQGPELLIRYENEEAVDDSQLPKDRFSAERLKGVDSTLKIQPAELGDSAVYLCAINLGISGKLEQFFGPGTRLTVL.

Of note for this clonotype: This likely comes from a read error, as the CDR3 has no conserved phenylalanine or tryptophan at its end. The V call is TRBV4-3, the J call TRBJ2-2; 10 bases are a match to TRBD2. From germline, CDR1 is LGHNA and CDR2 YSLEER. The CDR3 has 19 amino acids. Here the CDR3 DNA reads TGCGCCAGCAGCGTACTAGCGGGATGGCCCCGTTCGAACACCAGGGAGCTGTTTTCT. This encodes CASSVLAGWPRSNTRELFS.

This clonotype was observed once. Lacking the conserved final phenylalanine or tryptophan, this CDR3 likely reflects a read error. The V and J genes are TRBV11-2 and TRBJ2-7; the D gene is possibly TRBD2 (6 bases). The CDR3 contains 15 residues. Germline assignment: CDR1 SGHAT and CDR2 FQNNGV. CDR3 sequence: CTSSLDPAGTYEQYL. The CDR3 DNA sequence: TGTACCAGCAGCTTAGACCCTGCGGGGACCTACGAGCAGTACTTA.

In DNA, the CDR3 is TGCGCCAGCAGCCAAGGTGCGGGAAGTTCCCACAATGAGCAGTTCTTC. This encodes CASSQGAGSSHNEQFF. The rearrangement joins TRBV4-3 to TRBJ2-1; D is perhaps TRBD2 (6 bases). The V gene's germline CDR1 is LGHNA and CDR2 YSLEER. The CDR3 is 16 amino acids. Between the trimmed V and J ends, which lost 1 base and 5 bases, there was a span of 15 bases.

A word on this clonotype: This sequence may be a read error, since a much larger clone differs from it by one base. V and J are TRBV11-2 and TRBJ2-5; 7 nucleotides match TRBD2. Germline assignment: CDR1 SGHAT and CDR2 FQNNGV. This CDR3 has 16 amino acids. CDR3 region: CASSQTPDGGKETQYF. The CDR3 nucleotides read TGTGCCAGCAGCCAAACTCCTGACGGGGGGAAAGAGACCCAGTATTTC.

This clonotype was detected ten times or more. Likely a read error: the CDR3 ends without its conserved phenylalanine or tryptophan. The limits of the CDR3 on the DNA are not certain, so only TCRdb's listed CDR3 is given. V usage is TRBV11-1 and J usage is TRBJ2-5; TRBD1 is the table's D call, not checked against the DNA. The CDR3 totals 13 residues, both ends included. Germline CDR1 reads SGHAT; CDR2 reads FQDESV (reference sequence). This CDR3 is CASSEGRGVTRYY.

Comments on this clonotype: A junction end diverges from the germline sequence, so it may reflect a read error. The rearrangement joins TRBV11-2 to TRBJ1-1, with 11 bases that match TRBD1. Germline loops: CDR1 SGHAT, CDR2 FQNNGV. The CDR3 consists of 20 residues. The CDR3 sequence is CASSTQDRGRKRWSNTEAFF. DNA of the CDR3: TGTGCCAGCAGCACTCAGGACAGGGGGCGCAAGAGGTGGAGTAACACTGAGGCTTTCTTT. Combining the CDR3 with reference TRBV11-2 and TRBJ1-1 gives the whole variable domain EAGVAQSPRYKIIEKRQSVAFWCNPISGHATLYWYQQILGQGPKLLIQFQNNGVVDDSQLPKDRFSAERLKGVDSTLKIQPAKLEDSAVYLCASSTQDRGRKRWSNTEAFFGQGTRLTVV.

This clonotype appeared many times. An end of the junction does not agree with germline; a read error may underlie this. CDR3 sequence reads: CASSLPHEQFF. The CDR3 DNA follows: TGTGCCAGCAGTTTGCCCCATGAGCAGTTTTTC. J is TRBJ2-1 and V is TRBV28; unclear D gene. CDR3 length equals 11 residues. Per the germline V gene, CDR1 is MDHEN and CDR2 is SYDVKM.

This sequence joins TRBV4-2 and TRBJ2-2; either TRBD1 or TRBD2 may supply D (5 bases each). Trimming pared 9 bases from V and 8 bases from J, leaving 25 bases between. This CDR3 comprises 16 residues. Germline values: CDR1 LGHNA, CDR2 YNFKEQ. Here the CDR3 reads CARDQTGTKELGELFF. The DNA of the CDR3 is TGTGCCAGGGACCAGACCGGGACCAAGGAGCTTGGGGAGCTGTTTTTT.

Concerning this clonotype: A read error may produce the germline difference seen at one junction end. This rearrangement joins TRBV20-1 to TRBJ2-7; D perhaps matches TRBD1 (6 bases). In germline, CDR1 is DFQATT, CDR2 SNEGSKA (reference sequence). The CDR3 length is 12 residues. The CDR3 sequence is CSTRDTSYEQYF. The CDR3 nucleotides are TGCAGTACTAGGGACACTTCCTACGAGCAGTACTTC.

Turning to this clonotype: The junction does not match germline at one end; this may be a read error. The V gene is TRBV4-3, the J gene TRBJ2-2; D perhaps matches TRBD2 (5 bases). The V gene's germline CDR1 is LGHNA and CDR2 YSLEER. This CDR3 comprises 16 residues. The DNA for the CDR3 is TGCGCCAGCAGCCAAGGGCCGGGGATCCTCACCGGGGAGCTGTTTTTC. It codes for CASSQGPGILTGELFF.

Note on this clonotype: This may stem from a read error, because a much larger clone lies one nucleotide away. The chain combines TRBV29-1 with TRBJ1-2, with TRBD1 matching over 7 bases. With V trimmed by 7 bases and J by 4 bases, 15 bases remained unmatched. Germline lookup yields CDR1 SQVTM and CDR2 ANQGSEA. The CDR3 is made up of 15 amino acids. The CDR3: CSAWDSGQPSYGYTF. The DNA of the CDR3 is TGCAGCGCGTGGGACTCGGGACAGCCAAGCTATGGCTACACCTTC.

To note about this clonotype: Sequence at one end of the junction differs from germline and may be a read error. The chain has TRBV11-2 and TRBJ2-7, with 11 bases fitting TRBD2. Per the germline V gene, CDR1 is SGHAT and CDR2 is FQNNGV. The CDR3 is 16 amino acids. Here the CDR3 reads CASSFVVGLAVEEQYF. The CDR3 DNA follows: TGTGCCAGTAGCTTTGTGGTGGGACTAGCGGTGGAAGAGCAGTACTTC.

Points on this clonotype: With a much larger clone just one base away, this may be a read error. The chain carries TRBV11-2 and TRBJ1-4, with 8 bases identical to TRBD1. CDR3 size: 15 residues. The germline CDR1 and CDR2 sequences are SGHAT and FQNNGV. CDR3 sequence: CVSSHTTGANEKLFF. The CDR3 DNA sequence: TGTGTCAGCAGCCACACGACAGGGGCTAATGAAAAACTGTTTTTT. Full variable domain (remainder filled in from reference TRBV11-2 and TRBJ1-4): EAGVAQSPRYKIIEKRQSVAFWCNPISGHATLYWYQQILGQGPKLLIQFQNNGVVDDSQLPKDRFSAERLKGVDSTLKIQPAKLEDSAVYLCVSSHTTGANEKLFFGSGTQLSVL.

A word on this clonotype: At one boundary the junction diverges from the germline segment, which might be a read error. The rearrangement uses TRBV4-2 and TRBJ2-1; tentative D call: TRBD2 (6 bases). The CDR3 extends over 17 amino acids. Germline values: CDR1 LGHNA, CDR2 YNFKEQ. CDR3 in DNA: TGCGCCAGCAGCCACGGCAAAGTGACTAGTGTAGACAATGAGCAGTTCTTC. Its translation: CASSHGKVTSVDNEQFF.

A note on this clonotype: A junction boundary mismatches the germline segment, possibly from a read error. The rearrangement joins TRBV12-3 or TRBV12-4 to TRBJ2-7; possibly TRBD1 or TRBD2 for D (6 bases each). This CDR3 spans 15 amino acids. The CDR3 nucleotides are TGTGCCTGCAGTTTACGGGGGCAGGGTAATCACGAACAGTACTTC. Protein sequence: CACSLRGQGNHEQYF.

On this clonotype itself: The junction departs from germline at one end; a sequencing error may be responsible. The CDR3 region is CTSSLNFGTSNQPQHF. DNA for the CDR3: TGTACCAGCAGCTTAAATTTCGGGACGTCGAATCAGCCCCAGCATTTT. The rearrangement joins TRBV11-2 to TRBJ1-5; possibly TRBD1 for D (5 bases). The CDR3 totals 16 residues. CDR1 and CDR2 from the germline V gene are SGHAT and FQNNGV.

Details on this clonotype: A junction end diverges from the germline sequence, so it may reflect a read error. The CDR3 nucleotides read TGCGCCAGCAGCTTATCTACTGAAGCTTTCTTT. It translates to CASSLSTEAFF. V gene TRBV11-2 combines with J gene TRBJ1-1; the D is unclear. This CDR3 comprises 11 residues. The germline V gene has CDR1 SGHAT and CDR2 FQNNGV.